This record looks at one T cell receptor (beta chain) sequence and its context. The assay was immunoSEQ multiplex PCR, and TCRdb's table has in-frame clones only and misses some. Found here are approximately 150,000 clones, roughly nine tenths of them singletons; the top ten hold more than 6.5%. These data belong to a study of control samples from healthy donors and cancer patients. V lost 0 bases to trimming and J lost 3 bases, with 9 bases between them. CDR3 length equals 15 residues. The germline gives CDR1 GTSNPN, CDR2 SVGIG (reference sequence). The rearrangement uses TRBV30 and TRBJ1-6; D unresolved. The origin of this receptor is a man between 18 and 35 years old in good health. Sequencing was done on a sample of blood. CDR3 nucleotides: TGTGCCTGGAGTGTACTGGCGGGCTATAATTCACCCCTCCACTTT. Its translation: CAWSVLAGYNSPLHF.